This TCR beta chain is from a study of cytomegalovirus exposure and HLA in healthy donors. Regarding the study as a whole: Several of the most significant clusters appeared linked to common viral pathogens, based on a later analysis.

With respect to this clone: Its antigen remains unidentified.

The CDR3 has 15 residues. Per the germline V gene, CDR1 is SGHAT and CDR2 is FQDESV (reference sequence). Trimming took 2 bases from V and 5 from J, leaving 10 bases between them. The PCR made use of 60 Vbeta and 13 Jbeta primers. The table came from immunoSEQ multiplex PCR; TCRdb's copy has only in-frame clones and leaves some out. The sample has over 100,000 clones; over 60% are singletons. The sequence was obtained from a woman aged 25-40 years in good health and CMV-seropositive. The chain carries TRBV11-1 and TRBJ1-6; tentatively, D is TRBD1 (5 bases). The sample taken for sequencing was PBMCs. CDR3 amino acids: CASSLNQGHNSPLHF. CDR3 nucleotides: TGTGCCAGCAGCTTAAATCAGGGCCATAATTCACCCCTCCACTTT.